These 30 T cell receptor beta chains share one sample of origin, sequenced in a study of CD8 T cells in ankylosing spondylitis. TCRdb independently ran MiXCR on the 5' RACE reads; one entry per CDR3 protein. The sample has about 450,000 distinct CDR3 sequences; roughly 25% are singletons. Study-level findings and limits: It appeared that ankylosing spondylitis blood was characterized by a TCR beta motif of 8 or 9 highly homologous variants.

Their specific antigens are unknown. Sequencing input: blood, either unsorted or a sorted T cell fraction (not recorded which). Every receptor here comes from a male donor with ankylosing spondylitis.

This chain connects TRBV12-5 to TRBJ2-1; D is unresolved. Trimming left V 5 bases short and J 11 bases short, with 10 bases between. CDR1 and CDR2 (germline): LGHNT, FRNRAP. This CDR3 is built from 11 residues. The CDR3 DNA reads as TGTGCTAGTGGTCCTGGGAACCAGCAGTTCTTC. Translation: CASGPGNQQFF.

This clonotype occurred a few times. The chain employs TRBV9 and TRBJ1-3; D perhaps matches TRBD1 (6 bases). Deletions cut 3 bases from V and 2 bases from J, with 15 bases between. The CDR3 length is 16 residues. CDR1 and CDR2 (germline): SGDLS, YYNGEE. CDR3 coding DNA: TGTGCCAGCAGCGCCGCTGTAGGGGGGGCTGGAAACACCATATATTTT. Protein: CASSAAVGGAGNTIYF.

This clonotype appeared a few times. CDR3 sequence: CASSFGRTHTGELFF. The DNA for the CDR3 is TGTGCCAGCAGCTTTGGACGGACTCACACCGGGGAGCTGTTTTTT. The chain couples TRBV7-2 to TRBJ2-2, with a weak D call TRBD2 (5 bases). The germline V gene encodes CDR1 SGHTA and CDR2 FQGNSA. The CDR3 contains 15 residues. V lost 3 bases and J lost 3, with 11 bases in between.

V gene TRBV5-1 combines with J gene TRBJ2-2, with 8 bases lining up with TRBD2. Germline V gene sequence: CDR1 SGHRS, CDR2 YFSETQ. V shed 7 bases and J 0 bases; nucleotides not matched to a gene: 5. The CDR3 is made up of 15 amino acids. The CDR3 loop is CASRLSGANTGELFF. Here the CDR3 DNA reads TGCGCCAGCCGTCTTAGCGGGGCGAACACCGGGGAGCTGTTTTTT.

The gene calls are TRBV29-1 and TRBJ1-2; 9 bases map to TRBD1. CDR1 is SQVTM, CDR2 ANQGSEA, per germline. CDR3 size: 16 residues. Trimming cost V 0 bases and J 5 bases; bases outside gene matches: 10. CDR3 amino acids: CSVEDGADRGFYGYTF. For the CDR3, the DNA is TGCAGCGTTGAAGATGGGGCGGACAGGGGATTTTATGGCTACACCTTC.

The chain employs TRBV5-5 and TRBJ2-7; D gene unclear. CDR1 SGHKS and CDR2 YYEKEE come from the germline V gene (reference sequence). The CDR3 runs to 12 residues. Deletions cut 2 bases from V and 4 bases from J, with 7 bases between. Here the CDR3 DNA reads TGTGCCAGCAGCTTCTTAGGTTACGAGCAGTACGTC. Amino acid sequence: CASSFLGYEQYV.

This clonotype occurred a few times. This chain connects TRBV5-1 to TRBJ2-7, with 10 positions matching TRBD2. This CDR3 is 16 amino acids long. Germline CDR1 and CDR2: SGHRS and YFSETQ. V was clipped by 0 bases and J by 5 bases; unmatched bases: 8. The CDR3: CASSLEWLAGVNEQYF. The CDR3, as DNA: TGCGCCAGCAGCTTGGAGTGGCTAGCGGGAGTCAACGAGCAGTACTTC.

This clonotype appeared a few times. This chain links TRBV2 with TRBJ2-1; D possibly uses TRBD1 or TRBD2 (6 bases each). The CDR3 covers 14 residues. Trimming stripped 7 bases from V and 6 bases from J, with 16 bases between. Germline-derived CDR1 and CDR2 are SNHLY and FYNNEI. For the CDR3, the DNA is TGTGCCAGCAAAAACGTCCCGGGGGCCAATGAGCAGTTCTTC. It codes for CASKNVPGANEQFF. Using reference TRBV2 and TRBJ2-1 for the parts outside the CDR3, the full variable domain is EPEVTQTPSHQVTQMGQEVILRCVPISNHLYFYWYRQILGQKVEFLVSFYNNEISEKSEIFDDQFSVERPDGSNFTLKIRSTKLEDSAMYFCASKNVPGANEQFFGPGTRLTVL.

This clonotype was counted only a few times. V and J are TRBV5-1 and TRBJ2-1; D is perhaps TRBD1 (6 bases). The CDR3 contains 17 residues. CDR1 is SGHRS, CDR2 YFSETQ, per germline. The V and J ends lost 3 bases and 2 bases respectively, with 18 bases between them. CDR3 DNA: TGCGCCAGCAGCTATACCTCCCCCGGGACAACCTACAATGAGCAGTTCTTC. It specifies CASSYTSPGTTYNEQFF.

The table lists this clonotype with a few counts. This chain's CDR3 is CSVARSANTGELFF. As DNA, the CDR3 is TGCAGCGTTGCCAGGAGCGCGAACACCGGGGAGCTGTTTTTT. This chain connects TRBV29-1 to TRBJ2-2; D is uncertain. V lost 4 bases and J lost 0, with 9 bases in between. Germline values: CDR1 SQVTM, CDR2 ANQGSEA. The CDR3 is 14 amino acids.

There are a few counts of this clonotype. The chain couples TRBV7-8 to TRBJ1-1; the match to TRBD1 covers 7 bases. J gave up 6 bases and V 1 base, and 14 bases lay outside the gene matches. This CDR3 has 17 amino acids. From germline, CDR1 is SGHVS and CDR2 FQNEAQ. CDR3: CASSLGYRGPPRAEAFF. The CDR3 bases are TGTGCCAGCAGCTTAGGTTACAGGGGACCACCTCGGGCTGAAGCTTTCTTT.

This clonotype was counted only a few times. The chain employs TRBV14 and TRBJ2-1, with D unclear. The germline V gene has CDR1 SGHDN and CDR2 FVKESK. V was pared by 0 bases and J by 8 bases, with 11 bases between. The CDR3 runs 14 residues. CDR3 amino acids: CASSQEPRLDEQFF. CDR3 DNA sequence: TGTGCCAGCAGCCAAGAACCTCGCTTAGATGAGCAGTTCTTC.

The genes are TRBV2 and TRBJ2-2; no clear D. This CDR3 is built from 15 residues. Trimming cost V 5 bases and J 2 bases, with 12 bases left between them. CDR1 and CDR2 (germline): SNHLY, FYNNEI. The CDR3 is CASSQQIFNTGELFF. Written as DNA, the CDR3 is TGTGCCAGCAGTCAACAGATATTCAACACCGGGGAGCTGTTTTTT.

This clonotype was found many times. This chain joins TRBV7-9 and TRBJ2-7; D is ambiguous. Germline CDR1 reads SEHNR; CDR2 reads FQNEAQ (reference sequence). The CDR3 covers 12 residues. V was trimmed by 1 base and J by 1 base, leaving 2 bases between them. CDR3 bases: TGTGCCAGCAGCTTAGAGTCCTACGAGCAGTACTTC. It translates to CASSLESYEQYF.

The V and J genes are TRBV7-2 and TRBJ2-1; 7 bases align to TRBD1. This CDR3 is built from 13 residues. With 5 bases clipped from V and 6 bases from J, the junction kept 4 bases outside the gene matches. In germline, CDR1 is SGHTA, CDR2 FQGNSA. CDR3 loop: CASSPTGANEQFF. CDR3 nucleotides: TGTGCCAGCAGCCCAACAGGGGCCAATGAGCAGTTCTTC.

There are a few counts of this clonotype. The chain couples TRBV15 to TRBJ2-5; 8 nucleotides line up with TRBD2. V lost 3 bases, J lost 2 bases, and 5 bases stayed unmatched. From germline, CDR1 is LNHNV and CDR2 YYDKDF (reference sequence). The CDR3 extends over 15 amino acids. This chain's CDR3 is CATSRATSGQETQYF. CDR3 DNA sequence: TGTGCCACCAGCAGGGCTACTAGCGGTCAAGAGACCCAGTACTTC.

This clonotype was found a few times. The genes are TRBV20-1 and TRBJ1-2, with a tentative D call TRBD1 (6 bases). The CDR3 sequence is 14 residues long. In germline, CDR1 is DFQATT, CDR2 SNEGSKA (reference sequence). The germline V and J ends were trimmed by 0 bases and 5 bases, with 13 bases remaining between them. CDR3 coding DNA: TGCAGTGCTAGAGATCAACAGGGAACTTATGGCTACACCTTC. Protein sequence: CSARDQQGTYGYTF.

The J gene is TRBJ2-3, the V gene TRBV7-9; a weak D match, TRBD2 (6 bases). CDR1 and CDR2 (germline): SEHNR, FQNEAQ (reference sequence). The V end lost 4 bases, the J end lost 4 bases, and 15 bases lay between the germline ends. This CDR3 spans 15 amino acids. Here the CDR3 DNA reads TGTGCCAGCAGCTCCCGGGGACTGGGCGCAGATACGCAGTATTTT. Protein: CASSSRGLGADTQYF.

The chain employs TRBV20-1 and TRBJ1-4, with a possible D match to TRBD1 (5 bases). The V gene's germline CDR1 is DFQATT and CDR2 SNEGSKA (reference sequence). The CDR3 has 13 amino acids. In nucleotides, the CDR3 is TGCAGCGCCCTAGGGCTTCAGGGTGAAAAACTGTTTTTT. Translation: CSALGLQGEKLFF.

The genes are TRBV29-1 and TRBJ2-1; a weak D match, TRBD1 (6 bases). The CDR3 extends over 13 amino acids. CDR1 and CDR2 (germline): SQVTM, ANQGSEA. Trimming left V 7 bases short and J 4 bases short, with 14 bases between. CDR3 DNA: TGCAGCGACAGGACAGCCCTTTACAATGAGCAGTTCTTC. Translated, it gives CSDRTALYNEQFF.

The chain has TRBV11-2 and TRBJ2-7, with D uncertain. Germline CDR1 reads SGHAT; CDR2 reads FQNNGV. This CDR3 has 16 amino acids. V was trimmed by 3 bases and J by 0 bases, leaving 15 bases between them. This CDR3 reads CASSFGSGKSSYEQYF. The CDR3 coding sequence is TGTGCCAGCAGCTTCGGGTCGGGCAAGAGCTCCTACGAGCAGTACTTC.

The chain employs TRBV15 and TRBJ2-5; the D gene is possibly TRBD2 (6 bases). Trimming shortened V by 0 bases and J by 0 bases, and 14 bases separated the two germline ends. Germline values: CDR1 LNHNV, CDR2 YYDKDF (reference sequence). The CDR3 is 17 residues long. The chain's CDR3 is CATSRDRGSGYQETQYF. CDR3 DNA sequence: TGTGCCACCAGCAGAGACCGGGGGAGCGGGTACCAAGAGACCCAGTACTTC.

The rearrangement uses TRBV20-1 and TRBJ2-5, with D uncertain. Trimming stripped 0 bases from V and 7 bases from J, with 21 bases between. CDR1 DFQATT and CDR2 SNEGSKA come from the germline V gene (reference sequence). The CDR3 has 16 amino acids. The DNA for the CDR3 is TGCAGTGCTAGAGATATCTTGGATACCACGCTGGGGACCCAGTACTTC. Translating gives CSARDILDTTLGTQYF.

The chain employs TRBV20-1 and TRBJ2-7, with a tentative D call TRBD2 (5 bases). Germline V gene sequence: CDR1 DFQATT, CDR2 SNEGSKA (reference sequence). V was cut by 6 bases and J by 6 bases, with 21 bases left in between. This CDR3 has 14 amino acids. The CDR3: CSAREGGPSGEQYV. The DNA for the CDR3 is TGCAGTGCCCGAGAGGGTGGGCCCTCGGGCGAGCAGTACGTC.

The V gene is TRBV6-2 or TRBV6-3, the J gene TRBJ2-1; 7 bases map to TRBD2. CDR1 and CDR2 (germline): MNHEY, SVGEGT. V trimming: 4 bases; J trimming: 5 bases; junction bases outside the gene matches: 5. There are 14 residues in the CDR3. The DNA of the CDR3 is TGTGCCAGCAGTTTGAGCGGGGCTAACAATGAGCAGTTCTTC. Amino acid sequence: CASSLSGANNEQFF.

This clonotype has a handful of counts. The chain links TRBV10-1 to TRBJ2-5; 10 bases are a match to TRBD2. The J segment lost 5 bases and the V segment lost 2 bases, leaving 5 bases of the junction unmatched. The CDR3 has 15 amino acids. From germline, CDR1 is WNHNN and CDR2 SYGVQD (reference sequence). DNA of the CDR3: TGCGCCAGCAGTGAGGATGGGACTAGCGACGAGACCCAGTACTTC. It translates to CASSEDGTSDETQYF.

The chain joins TRBV7-9 to TRBJ1-1; no clear D gene. Deletions cut 1 base from V and 1 base from J, with 10 bases between. CDR3 length: 15 amino acids. Looked up from germline, CDR1 is SEHNR and CDR2 is FQNEAQ (reference sequence). This CDR3 is CASSLGGNPNTEAFF. The CDR3 DNA reads TGTGCCAGCAGCTTAGGAGGGAACCCGAACACTGAAGCTTTCTTT.

Only a few counts were recorded for this clonotype. The chain carries TRBV3-1 and TRBJ2-2; the D gene is possibly TRBD2 (5 bases). The germline V gene has CDR1 LGHDT and CDR2 YNNKEL (reference sequence). The CDR3 is made up of 15 amino acids. Trimming stripped 6 bases from V and 3 bases from J, with 14 bases between. Here the CDR3 DNA reads TGTGCCAGCAGTGGGTCGGAGCGGTACACCGGGGAGCTGTTTTTT. Translation gives CASSGSERYTGELFF.

The CDR3 bases are TGCAGTGCTAGGGTAGCGGGAGCTAGAGAGACCCAGTACTTC. This gives the protein CSARVAGARETQYF. The chain uses TRBV20-1 and TRBJ2-5, with 9 nucleotides matching TRBD2. CDR1 and CDR2 (germline): DFQATT, SNEGSKA (reference sequence). V shed 3 bases, J shed 4 bases, and the junction held 6 bases outside the gene matches. The CDR3 is 14 residues long.

The chain couples TRBV5-1 to TRBJ2-1; TRBD2 might be the D (6 bases). Germline CDR1 reads SGHRS; CDR2 reads YFSETQ. The CDR3 has 13 residues. V was cut by 4 bases and J by 6 bases, with 11 bases left in between. In nucleotides, the CDR3 is TGCGCCAGCAGCGTGACTAGAGCCAATGAGCAGTTCTTC. It is translated as CASSVTRANEQFF.